What follows are 10 T cell receptor beta chains derived from one specimen sequenced in a study of human T cells and chemical hapten exposure. TCRdb reprocessed the RACE reads with MiXCR, giving one entry per CDR3 protein. The sample has about 130,000 distinct CDR3 sequences, more than 7.5% seen once. Time point specified: healthy volunteer bleed at 2 weeks. From whole blood left unfractionated, total RNA was extracted. Sequenced material: whole blood. The receptor set was obtained from a male donor in good health. Some clones in this sample may be carry-over from other donors' samples.

This clonotype came up many times. This chain joins TRBV15 and TRBJ1-1; 7 bases align to TRBD1. The CDR3 covers 17 residues. The germline V gene encodes CDR1 LNHNV and CDR2 YYDKDF (reference sequence). Trimming at V came to 3 bases and at J to 5 bases, leaving 15 bases not matched to a gene. The CDR3 region has the DNA TGTGCCACCAGCAGCGGTCGGGGCCAGGGGGTGTATACTGAAGCTTTCTTT. Amino acids: CATSSGRGQGVYTEAFF.

This clonotype was detected many times. The rearrangement links TRBV6-5 to TRBJ2-7; D not certain. V was pared by 5 bases and J by 6 bases, with 20 bases between. Germline V gene data show CDR1 as MNHEY and CDR2 as SVGAGI. The CDR3 length is 15 residues. This CDR3 is CASSRSGSSGGEQYF. CDR3 bases: TGTGCCAGCAGTCGATCCGGGTCATCGGGCGGCGAGCAGTACTTC.

In its sample, this clonotype was seen a few times. The chain uses TRBV19 and TRBJ1-2; D perhaps matches TRBD1 (5 bases). The CDR3 sequence is 16 residues long. CDR1 LNHDA and CDR2 SQIVND come from the germline V gene (reference sequence). Trimming cost V 1 base and J 0 bases, with 12 bases left between them. This CDR3 is CASSIAADNPNYGYTF. CDR3 sequence (DNA): TGTGCCAGTAGTATAGCCGCGGACAATCCTAACTATGGCTACACCTTC.

V and J are TRBV7-2 and TRBJ2-5; TRBD2 agrees at 7 bases. The junction had 10 bases not matched to a gene; V was cut back by 5 bases and J by 4 bases. This CDR3 region has 15 residues. CDR1 and CDR2 from the germline V gene are SGHTA and FQGNSA. CDR3 sequence reads: CASSLQAGRGETQYF. Here the CDR3 DNA reads TGTGCCAGCAGCCTCCAAGCGGGAAGGGGAGAGACCCAGTACTTC.

This clonotype came up a few times. This chain uses TRBV10-3 with TRBJ1-2, with D tentatively TRBD1 (5 bases). CDR1 is ENHRY and CDR2 is SYGVKD in the germline V gene. The CDR3 consists of 16 residues. Deletions cut 0 bases from V and 8 bases from J, with 19 bases between. The CDR3 bases are TGTGCCATCAGTGAGTCGATTGGGGGGTCGGTCGACGGCTACACCTTC. Amino acids: CAISESIGGSVDGYTF.

The chain carries TRBV4-2 and TRBJ1-1, with D uncertain. Looked up from germline, CDR1 is LGHNA and CDR2 is YNFKEQ. V lost 0 bases and J lost 1, with 12 bases in between. CDR3 length: 16 amino acids. Here the CDR3 reads CASSQDLGRTNTEAFF. The DNA of the CDR3 is TGTGCCAGCAGCCAAGATCTAGGCAGGACGAACACTGAAGCTTTCTTT.

The chain combines TRBV5-1 with TRBJ1-1; no definite D call. The germline CDR1 and CDR2 sequences are SGHRS and YFSETQ. Trimming took off 2 bases at V and 1 base at J, with 9 bases between the two ends. The length of the CDR3 is 14 residues. The CDR3 loop reads CASSFSSRNTEAFF. Here the CDR3 DNA reads TGCGCCAGCAGCTTTTCGTCCAGGAACACTGAAGCTTTCTTT.

This clonotype was seen repeatedly, ten times or more. The J gene is TRBJ1-1, the V gene TRBV6-2 or TRBV6-3, with D maybe TRBD1 (5 bases). V lost 4 bases to trimming and J lost 1 base, with 16 bases between them. The germline V gene has CDR1 MNHEY and CDR2 SVGEGT. This CDR3 region has 16 residues. The CDR3 DNA sequence: TGTGCCAGCAGTTGGGGCGGTTTTGTAAAGAACACTGAAGCTTTCTTT. Protein: CASSWGGFVKNTEAFF.

This chain joins TRBV7-6 and TRBJ2-6; tentative D call: TRBD1 (5 bases). The V and J ends lost 3 bases and 0 bases respectively, with 12 bases between them. The CDR3 is made up of 17 amino acids. Germline CDR1 and CDR2: SGHVS and FNYEAQ. The CDR3 loop reads CASSFDPGPSGANVLTF. The CDR3, as DNA: TGTGCCAGCAGCTTCGATCCAGGGCCCTCTGGGGCCAACGTCCTGACTTTC.

In its sample, this clonotype was seen a few times. The chain has TRBV5-1 and TRBJ2-1; unclear D gene. V was shortened by 2 bases and J by 0 bases, with 9 bases between the two germline ends. The CDR3 is 15 residues long. From germline, CDR1 is SGHRS and CDR2 YFSETQ. CDR3 DNA: TGCGCCAGCAGCTTTGGCGGAAACTCCTACAATGAGCAGTTCTTC. Protein: CASSFGGNSYNEQFF.